Listed here are 19 T cell receptor beta chains from one sample, sequenced in a study of follicular helper T cells after annual influenza vaccination. As to time point: 2014-2015 season, pre-vaccination. Clones were sequenced by immunoSEQ multiplex PCR, and TCRdb holds only the in-frame ones, with some missing. The sample has 26,000 or so clones, approximately 80% seen once. The source material was CXCR5+ CD38- circulating T follicular helper cells from blood, sampled on the day of influenza vaccination. Subset of the sample: circulating Tfh, non-naive CD4+CXCR5+PD-1+ (ICOS+CD38+ or ICOS-CD38-). These receptors originate from an adult who received the influenza vaccine.

The rearrangement joins TRBV18 to TRBJ2-7, with no clear D. CDR1 is KGHSH and CDR2 is LQKENI in the germline V gene. CDR3 length: 13 residues. The V end lost 5 bases, the J end lost 2 bases, and 10 bases lay between the germline ends. The CDR3: CASSTENTYEQYF. As DNA, the CDR3 is TGTGCCAGCTCAACAGAGAACACCTACGAGCAGTACTTC.

V usage is TRBV5-1 and J usage is TRBJ2-3, with 9 bases lining up with TRBD2. Germline trimming cut 0 bases from V and 1 base from J; bases unmatched to any gene: 3. Germline V lookup: CDR1 SGHRS, CDR2 YFSETQ. This CDR3 spans 16 amino acids. CDR3 DNA: TGCGCCAGCAGCTTGGCGATAGCGGGGGGCACAGATACGCAGTATTTT. Encoded protein: CASSLAIAGGTDTQYF.

The chain employs TRBV9 and TRBJ2-1, with 10 positions matching TRBD1. The ends lost 4 bases at V and 6 bases at J; junction bases unmatched: 10. Looked up from germline, CDR1 is SGDLS and CDR2 is YYNGEE. There are 16 residues in the CDR3. The CDR3 coding sequence is TGTGCCAGCAGCTACCAGGGGACAGGGGCTCGCAATGAGCAGTTCTTC. This encodes CASSYQGTGARNEQFF. Combining the CDR3 with reference TRBV9 and TRBJ2-1 gives the whole variable domain DSGVTQTPKHLITATGQRVTLRCSPRSGDLSVYWYQQSLDQGLQFLIQYYNGEERAKGNILERFSAQQFPDLHSELNLSSLELGDSALYFCASSYQGTGARNEQFFGPGTRLTVL.

This chain uses TRBV6-6 with TRBJ2-1, with D hard to call. Germline values: CDR1 MNHNY, CDR2 SVGAGI (reference sequence). V lost 6 bases and J 8 bases, leaving 11 bases between the germline ends. The CDR3 is made up of 12 amino acids. The CDR3, as DNA: TGTGCCAGCAGCCCTATCCGCGATGAGCAGTTCTTC. This gives the protein CASSPIRDEQFF.

V gene TRBV5-6 combines with J gene TRBJ1-4, with TRBD1 matching 7 bases. CDR1 is SGHDT, CDR2 YYEEEE, per germline. The CDR3 spans 15 residues. The V gene end was trimmed by 4 bases and the J gene end by 6 bases; junction bases not matched to a gene: 9. The CDR3 is CASSPWDRRYEKLFF. The CDR3 DNA is TGTGCCAGCAGCCCATGGGACAGACGCTATGAAAAACTGTTTTTT.

The chain is built from TRBV11-3 and TRBJ2-1, with 7 positions matching TRBD2. Germline CDR1 SGHNT, CDR2 YENEEA. Trimming removed 5 bases from V and 9 bases from J; junction bases left unmatched: 19. The CDR3 is made up of 17 amino acids. CDR3 in amino acids: CASSPGDGRAGWSEQFF. In DNA, the CDR3 is TGTGCCAGCAGCCCTGGGGATGGGAGGGCCGGTTGGAGTGAGCAGTTCTTC.

This clone occurred once. The V and J genes are TRBV28 and TRBJ1-2, with 7 nucleotides matching TRBD1. V shed 10 bases, J shed 7 bases, and the junction held 6 bases outside the gene matches. In germline, CDR1 is MDHEN, CDR2 SYDVKM. The CDR3 spans 11 residues. In nucleotides, the CDR3 is TGTGCCACCTCGACAGGGCGTGGCTACACCTTC. Translation: CATSTGRGYTF.

The J gene is TRBJ2-7, the V gene TRBV5-5; 10 nucleotides match TRBD1. The CDR3 is 15 residues long. The germline CDR1 and CDR2 sequences are SGHKS and YYEKEE (reference sequence). V lost 0 bases and J lost 1; bases outside the gene matches: 1. The CDR3 region has the DNA TGTGCCAGCAGCTTGGGGGGACAGGGGTCCTACGAGCAGTACTTC. It encodes CASSLGGQGSYEQYF.

The genes are TRBV5-6 and TRBJ1-4, with 9 bases lining up with TRBD1. CDR1 and CDR2 (germline): SGHDT, YYEEEE. V lost 3 bases, J lost 5 bases, and 14 bases stayed unmatched. CDR3 length equals 18 residues. CDR3: CASSWGTGQGMKNEKLFF. In nucleotides, the CDR3 is TGTGCCAGCAGCTGGGGTACGGGACAGGGAATGAAAAATGAAAAACTGTTTTTT. The whole variable domain, filled in from reference TRBV5-6 and TRBJ1-4, reads DAGVTQSPTHLIKTRGQQVTLRCSPKSGHDTVSWYQQALGQGPQFIFQYYEEEERQRGNFPDRFSGHQFPNYSSELNVNALLLGDSALYLCASSWGTGQGMKNEKLFFGSGTQLSVL.

The gene calls are TRBV19 and TRBJ1-3; the match to TRBD1 covers 7 bases. Germline V gives CDR1 LNHDA, CDR2 SQIVND (reference sequence). The CDR3 has 17 residues. V shed 5 bases and J 3 bases; nucleotides not matched to a gene: 13. The CDR3 DNA follows: TGTGCCAGTAGTCCCCGGTCGGAGGGGGCTTTTGGAAACACCATATATTTT. Its protein is CASSPRSEGAFGNTIYF. The full variable domain, rest sourced from reference TRBV19 and TRBJ1-3, is DGGITQSPKYLFRKEGQNVTLSCEQNLNHDAMYWYRQDPGQGLRLIYYSQIVNDFQKGDIAEGYSVSREKKESFPLTVTSAQKNPTAFYLCASSPRSEGAFGNTIYFGEGSWLTVV.

The CDR3 loop is CASTKAGSAGELFF. The CDR3 DNA is TGTGCCAGCACAAAAGCGGGATCGGCCGGGGAGCTGTTTTTT. V usage is TRBV28 and J usage is TRBJ2-2, with 7 bases matching TRBD2. Germline assignment: CDR1 MDHEN and CDR2 SYDVKM. V shed 7 bases and J 6 bases; nucleotides not matched to a gene: 8. The CDR3 runs to 14 residues. Supplemented by reference TRBV28 and TRBJ2-2, the full variable domain reads DVKVTQSSRYLVKRTGEKVFLECVQDMDHENMFWYRQDPGLGLRLIYFSYDVKMKEKGDIPEGYSVSREKKERFSLILESASTNQTSMYLCASTKAGSAGELFFGEGSRLTVL.

The chain recombines TRBV27 with TRBJ1-4; 9 nucleotides agree with TRBD1. The V and J ends lost 3 bases and 5 bases, in that order; junction bases with no gene match: 4. This CDR3 has 15 residues. In germline, CDR1 is MNHEY, CDR2 SMNVEV (reference sequence). The CDR3 sequence: CASSFGGTGNEKLFF. The CDR3 DNA reads TGTGCCAGCAGTTTTGGGGGGACAGGGAATGAAAAACTGTTTTTT.

The chain recombines TRBV14 with TRBJ1-1; D may be TRBD1 (6 bases). Germline CDR1 is SGHDN and CDR2 is FVKESK. V was cut by 1 base and J by 4 bases, with 13 bases left in between. The CDR3 consists of 15 residues. CDR3 region: CASSQVGGARTEAFF. DNA for the CDR3: TGTGCCAGCAGCCAAGTTGGGGGGGCTCGCACTGAAGCTTTCTTT. The full variable domain, in which reference TRBV14 and TRBJ1-1 provide the parts outside the CDR3, is EAGVTQFPSHSVIEKGQTVTLRCDPISGHDNLYWYRRVMGKEIKFLLHFVKESKQDESGMPNNRFLAERTGGTYSTLKVQPAELEDSGVYFCASSQVGGARTEAFFGQGTRLTVV.

CDR3 amino acids: CAIKGQIYNSPLHF. The CDR3 coding sequence is TGTGCCATCAAGGGACAGATTTATAATTCACCCCTCCACTTT. The chain links TRBV10-3 to TRBJ1-6, with 7 bases fitting TRBD1. The V gene end was trimmed by 7 bases and the J gene end by 4 bases; junction bases not matched to a gene: 4. Per the germline V gene, CDR1 is ENHRY and CDR2 is SYGVKD. This CDR3 contains 14 residues.

The J gene is TRBJ2-3, the V gene TRBV10-3, with 8 bases matching TRBD2. CDR3 size: 17 residues. Germline V lookup: CDR1 ENHRY, CDR2 SYGVKD. With V trimmed by 2 bases and J by 6 bases, 13 bases remained unmatched. The CDR3 bases are TGTGCCATCAGTGAGGGGGTAGGCGGGGGGACGAGCGATACGCAGTATTTT. It translates to CAISEGVGGGTSDTQYF.

This clone was seen a few times. The gene calls are TRBV5-1 and TRBJ2-7; 7 bases fit TRBD1. Unmatched junction bases numbered 13, after V lost 0 bases and J lost 7 bases. Per germline, CDR1 SGHRS and CDR2 YFSETQ. The CDR3 is made up of 16 amino acids. The CDR3 sequence is CASSLVPGTVLGEQYF. The CDR3 nucleotides read TGCGCCAGCAGCTTGGTTCCGGGGACAGTTCTAGGAGAGCAGTACTTC. The variable domain in full, completed from reference TRBV5-1 and TRBJ2-7, reads KAGVTQTPRYLIKTRGQQVTLSCSPISGHRSVSWYQQTPGQGLQFLFEYFSETQRNKGNFPGRFSGRQFSNSRSEMNVSTLELGDSALYLCASSLVPGTVLGEQYFGPGTRLTVT.

This clone was seen only a few times. The chain couples TRBV28 to TRBJ2-3; possibly TRBD1 for D (5 bases). Germline V CDR1 and CDR2: MDHEN, SYDVKM. Trimming left V 5 bases short and J 2 bases short, with 14 bases between. The CDR3 extends over 15 amino acids. The DNA for the CDR3 is TGTGCCAGCAGTCATGGTGGGGCCTCCACAGATACGCAGTATTTT. Amino acid sequence: CASSHGGASTDTQYF. Filled out from reference TRBV28 and TRBJ2-3, the complete variable domain reads DVKVTQSSRYLVKRTGEKVFLECVQDMDHENMFWYRQDPGLGLRLIYFSYDVKMKEKGDIPEGYSVSREKKERFSLILESASTNQTSMYLCASSHGGASTDTQYFGPGTRLTVL.

About this clone itself: At one boundary the junction diverges from the germline segment, which might be a read error. V and J are TRBV7-7 and TRBJ2-5; D might be TRBD1 (5 bases). This CDR3 is built from 13 residues. Germline V gives CDR1 SSHAT, CDR2 FNYEAQ (reference sequence). As DNA, the CDR3 is TGTGCTAGCAGCTCCCAGGGTGGAGAGACCCAGTACTTC. Protein product: CASSSQGGETQYF. The whole variable domain, filled in from reference TRBV7-7 and TRBJ2-5, reads GAGVSQSPRYKVTKRGQDVTLRCDPISSHATLYWYQQALGQGPEFLTYFNYEAQPDKSGLPSDRFSAERPEGSISTLTIQRTEQRDSAMYRCASSSQGGETQYFGPGTRLLVL.

As DNA, the CDR3 is TGTGCCAGCAGCTTAGTAGGGGGGAGGGTAAACACTGAAGCTTTCTTT. Protein sequence: CASSLVGGRVNTEAFF. The V and J genes are TRBV7-6 and TRBJ1-1; D may be TRBD1 (6 bases). Germline V CDR1 and CDR2: SGHVS, FNYEAQ. The CDR3 covers 16 residues. Trimming removed 1 base from V and 2 bases from J, with 14 bases in between.